One sample yielded the 32 T cell receptor beta chains listed below, sequenced in a study of early T cells in non-severe SARS-CoV-2 infection. One entry per CDR3 protein results from TCRdb running MiXCR on the 5' RACE reads. Altogether about 49,000 distinct CDR3 sequences are present, roughly 10% being singletons, with the ten largest covering 9.1%. Sequencing was done on a sample of whole blood. The receptor set was obtained from an adult who was a healthcare worker with PCR-confirmed SARS-CoV-2 infection or an uninfected control (not recorded which).

The V call is TRBV9, the J call TRBJ1-6; D unclear. Germline CDR1 SGDLS, CDR2 YYNGEE. CDR3 length equals 14 residues. V dropped 3 bases and J dropped 7 bases, with 11 bases sitting between them. CDR3 protein: CASSGGGANSPLHF. The CDR3 DNA reads as TGTGCCAGCAGCGGCGGAGGCGCGAATTCACCCCTCCACTTT.

The chain combines TRBV20-1 with TRBJ1-4; possibly TRBD1 for D (5 bases). CDR1 is DFQATT, CDR2 SNEGSKA, per germline (reference sequence). V was pared by 2 bases and J by 4 bases, with 14 bases between. The CDR3 is 15 residues long. The CDR3 DNA is TGCAGTGCTAGACCTCCCGGGACTGGTAATGAAAAACTGTTTTTT. Translation: CSARPPGTGNEKLFF.

This chain links TRBV3-1 with TRBJ2-1; D uncertain. Germline-derived CDR1 and CDR2 are LGHDT and YNNKEL (reference sequence). V was trimmed by 4 bases and J by 3 bases, leaving 10 bases between them. The CDR3 runs 14 residues. The CDR3 DNA reads as TGTGCCAGCAGCCCTCGACCCAGCTACAATGAGCAGTTCTTC. It yields the protein CASSPRPSYNEQFF.

This chain uses TRBV5-6 with TRBJ2-1; unclear D gene. V shed 0 bases and J shed 10 bases, with 8 bases lying between them. The CDR3 sequence is 12 residues long. Germline CDR1 reads SGHDT; CDR2 reads YYEEEE. CDR3 in DNA: TGTGCCAGCAGCTTGGCTCTCATAGAGCAGTTCTTC. This gives the protein CASSLALIEQFF.

This clonotype was counted at least ten times. The rearrangement joins TRBV10-3 to TRBJ2-7, with D perhaps assigned TRBD1 or TRBD2 (5 bases each). Trimming left V 3 bases short and J 0 bases short, with 12 bases between. From germline, CDR1 is ENHRY and CDR2 SYGVKD. The CDR3 spans 15 residues. CDR3 loop: CAISDEGRSSYEQYF. The CDR3 nucleotides are TGTGCCATCAGTGATGAGGGACGGAGCTCCTACGAGCAGTACTTC.

The table lists this clonotype with a few counts. The chain joins TRBV5-4 to TRBJ2-3; possible D gene TRBD2, 5 bases. Deletions cut 10 bases from V and 5 bases from J, with 14 bases between. The CDR3 covers 12 residues. The V gene's germline CDR1 is SGHNT and CDR2 YYREEE (reference sequence). The CDR3 loop is CAGGLAGDTQYF. In DNA, the CDR3 is TGTGCCGGCGGGCTGGCGGGAGATACGCAGTATTTT.

This clonotype was counted ten times or more. The gene calls are TRBV28 and TRBJ2-1; 10 nucleotides align to TRBD2. The CDR3 consists of 15 residues. Trimming took 5 bases from V and 9 from J; bases not matched to a gene: 10. Germline V gene sequence: CDR1 MDHEN, CDR2 SYDVKM. The CDR3 DNA sequence: TGTGCCAGCAGTAAGCTAGCGGGGGTGCGGGCTGAGCAGTTCTTC. Amino acids: CASSKLAGVRAEQFF.

This clonotype was counted only a few times. J is TRBJ2-2 and V is TRBV6-2 or TRBV6-3, with D unresolved. The CDR3 is made up of 13 amino acids. V was clipped by 7 bases and J by 4 bases, with 10 bases between them. Per germline, CDR1 MNHEY and CDR2 SVGEGT. In nucleotides, the CDR3 is TGTGCCAGCACCGGCTCCGGCACCGGGGAGCTGTTTTTT. Protein: CASTGSGTGELFF.

This clonotype was counted ten times or more. The chain uses TRBV4-3 and TRBJ1-6; no firm D call. V shed 0 bases and J shed 7 bases, with 16 bases lying between them. Germline values: CDR1 LGHNA, CDR2 YSLEER. The CDR3 covers 17 residues. The CDR3 nucleotides read TGCGCCAGCAGCCAAGATCGGTGGGCGGTTTCCAATTCACCCCTCCACTTT. This encodes CASSQDRWAVSNSPLHF.

This clonotype turned up a few times. In DNA, the CDR3 is TGTGCCAGCCACGGGCGGTTCTACAATGAGCAGTTCTTC. This translates into CASHGRFYNEQFF. This chain joins TRBV19 and TRBJ2-1; no reliable D call. The CDR3 covers 13 residues. Germline CDR1 reads LNHDA; CDR2 reads SQIVND (reference sequence). V lost 9 bases, J lost 3 bases, and 12 bases lay in between.

The chain combines TRBV18 with TRBJ2-5; a possible D gene is TRBD2 (5 bases). V dropped 9 bases and J dropped 4 bases, with 15 bases sitting between them. Germline CDR1 is KGHSH and CDR2 is LQKENI. This CDR3 region has 13 residues. CDR3 in amino acids: CASTESGGETQYF. Here the CDR3 DNA reads TGTGCCAGTACAGAGAGCGGCGGAGAGACCCAGTACTTC.

This clonotype occurred a few times. CDR3 in DNA: TGCGCCAGCAGCTCCCCAGGAGGGGTCAACACTGAAGCTTTCTTT. This gives the protein CASSSPGGVNTEAFF. The chain combines TRBV5-1 with TRBJ1-1; perhaps TRBD1 as D (5 bases). Germline CDR1 reads SGHRS; CDR2 reads YFSETQ. The CDR3 has 15 amino acids. V shed 3 bases and J shed 2 bases, with 14 bases lying between them.

With respect to this clonotype: Lacking the conserved final phenylalanine or tryptophan, this CDR3 likely reflects a read error. The J gene is TRBJ2-7, the V gene TRBV28; tentatively, D is TRBD2 (5 bases). This CDR3 contains 18 residues. With 4 bases removed from V and 0 bases from J, the gap between germline ends came to 22 bases. The V gene's germline CDR1 is MDHEN and CDR2 SYDVKM. The DNA of the CDR3 is TGTGCCAGCAGTTCCCCCGGGGAGTGGCGGCCGAACTCCTACGAGCAGTACTTG. Translating gives CASSSPGEWRPNSYEQYL.

Concerning this clonotype itself: A much larger clone sits a single nucleotide away, making a read error possible. The CDR3 sequence: CSASLLAGCNEQFF. The CDR3 DNA follows: TGCAGTGCTAGTCTTCTAGCGGGGTGCAATGAGCAGTTCTTC. The chain has TRBV20-1 and TRBJ2-1; 9 nucleotides match TRBD2. Germline V gene sequence: CDR1 DFQATT, CDR2 SNEGSKA (reference sequence). The CDR3 has 14 amino acids. V lost 3 bases, J lost 6 bases, and 6 bases stayed unmatched.

This clonotype was picked up many times. The chain couples TRBV7-6 to TRBJ1-5; no definite D call. The CDR3 covers 14 residues. V lost 1 base and J 2 bases, leaving 6 bases between the germline ends. Germline V gives CDR1 SGHVS, CDR2 FNYEAQ. CDR3 sequence: CASSLDQGNQPQHF. CDR3 nucleotides: TGTGCCAGCAGCTTAGACCAGGGCAATCAGCCCCAGCATTTT.

This clonotype occurred a few times. The chain recombines TRBV7-9 with TRBJ2-7; D is possibly TRBD2 (6 bases). CDR1 is SEHNR and CDR2 is FQNEAQ in the germline V gene (reference sequence). The CDR3 sequence is 15 residues long. V gave up 6 bases and J gave up 1 base, with 16 bases separating them. CDR3 protein: CASRTGSRPSYEQYF. Here the CDR3 DNA reads TGTGCCAGCAGAACCGGGAGCCGCCCTTCCTACGAGCAGTACTTC.

The chain couples TRBV7-2 to TRBJ2-7; D uncertain. V was clipped by 0 bases and J by 7 bases, with 16 bases between them. Germline V lookup: CDR1 SGHTA, CDR2 FQGNSA. The CDR3 covers 15 residues. In DNA, the CDR3 is TGTGCCAGCAGCTTAGCCCTGACTCCGCCGAAAGAGCAGTACTTC. Protein sequence: CASSLALTPPKEQYF.

The V and J genes are TRBV28 and TRBJ1-2; D is uncertain. CDR1 is MDHEN, CDR2 SYDVKM, per germline. This CDR3 region has 13 residues. V dropped 3 bases and J dropped 2 bases, with 7 bases sitting between them. CDR3 DNA: TGTGCCAGCAGTTTCGCCCAAAACTATGGCTACACCTTC. It specifies CASSFAQNYGYTF.

This clonotype was picked up one time. This sequence joins TRBV2 and TRBJ1-1; D unclear. CDR1 is SNHLY, CDR2 FYNNEI, per germline. Trimming removed 7 bases at V and 2 bases at J, with 17 bases between. This CDR3 region has 15 residues. CDR3 nucleotides: TGTGCCAGCAATGACTCCGAGGCCCTAAACACTGAAGCTTTCTTT. Its translation is CASNDSEALNTEAFF.

This clonotype turned up a few times. The genes are TRBV29-1 and TRBJ2-2; 8 bases agree with TRBD1. Trimming removed 6 bases from V and 7 bases from J; junction bases left unmatched: 4. The CDR3 contains 12 residues. Germline CDR1 is SQVTM and CDR2 is ANQGSEA. CDR3 amino acids: CSVRTGYGELFF. CDR3 DNA: TGCAGCGTCAGGACAGGGTACGGGGAGCTGTTTTTT.

This clonotype was recorded a few times. The CDR3, as DNA: TGTGCCAGCAGCTTCCTAGGGGGCGCGAACTATGGCTACACCTTC. This sequence encodes CASSFLGGANYGYTF. The rearrangement uses TRBV5-5 and TRBJ1-2; TRBD1 aligns across 7 bases. After removal of 2 bases from V and 2 bases from J, the junction contained 6 bases not matched to a gene. In germline, CDR1 is SGHKS, CDR2 YYEKEE (reference sequence). The CDR3 is made up of 15 amino acids.

This clonotype was recorded at least ten times. This chain links TRBV9 with TRBJ2-5; no definite D call. V was clipped by 4 bases and J by 2 bases, with 3 bases between them. This CDR3 region has 11 residues. Germline CDR1 reads SGDLS; CDR2 reads YYNGEE. The DNA of the CDR3 is TGTGCCAGCAGCTCGCAAGAGACCCAGTACTTC. Translated, it gives CASSSQETQYF.

This clonotype has more than one count but fewer than ten. The chain links TRBV9 to TRBJ1-2; D not certain. This CDR3 is 15 amino acids long. V lost 4 bases and J lost 4, with 17 bases in between. Germline loops: CDR1 SGDLS, CDR2 YYNGEE. The CDR3 sequence is CASSIRPAPVYGYTF. The CDR3 bases are TGTGCCAGCAGCATTAGACCGGCCCCCGTCTATGGCTACACCTTC.

The chain has TRBV3-1 and TRBJ2-7; D might be TRBD2 (6 bases). Germline loops: CDR1 LGHDT, CDR2 YNNKEL (reference sequence). With 6 bases removed from V and 9 bases from J, the gap between germline ends came to 18 bases. The CDR3 contains 13 residues. The CDR3 loop reads CASRESRDSGQYF. CDR3 bases: TGTGCCAGCAGGGAGAGCCGGGACTCCGGGCAGTACTTC.

This clonotype was seen only a few times. The chain has TRBV3-1 and TRBJ2-7, with 7 bases fitting TRBD1. Trimming took 0 bases from V and 2 from J; bases not matched to a gene: 4. This CDR3 is 15 amino acids long. Germline loops: CDR1 LGHDT, CDR2 YNNKEL (reference sequence). CDR3 DNA: TGTGCCAGCAGCCAAGATTCGGACAGGCCCTACGAGCAGTACTTC. Amino acid sequence: CASSQDSDRPYEQYF.

This clonotype was counted many times. The chain couples TRBV6-2 or TRBV6-3 to TRBJ2-7, with 11 bases matching TRBD2. Per germline, CDR1 MNHEY and CDR2 SVGEGT. The CDR3 has 15 residues. Unmatched junction bases numbered 9, after V lost 5 bases and J lost 6 bases. Here the CDR3 DNA reads TGTGCCAGCAGTGGTCTAGCGGGAGGCCTCTCCGAGCAGTACTTC. It codes for CASSGLAGGLSEQYF.

The CDR3 sequence is CSARLAGDLKNEQFF. CDR3 in DNA: TGCAGTGCCAGACTAGCGGGAGATCTTAAGAATGAGCAGTTCTTC. This sequence joins TRBV20-1 and TRBJ2-1; 12 nucleotides agree with TRBD2. The germline gives CDR1 DFQATT, CDR2 SNEGSKA (reference sequence). CDR3 length: 15 residues. V lost 6 bases and J lost 7; bases outside the gene matches: 10.

This clonotype was counted between two and nine times. The gene calls are TRBV7-2 and TRBJ2-2; TRBD1 might be the D (6 bases). V was trimmed by 1 base and J by 6 bases, leaving 6 bases between them. The CDR3 is made up of 13 amino acids. Looked up from germline, CDR1 is SGHTA and CDR2 is FQGNSA. The CDR3 nucleotides read TGTGCCAGCAGCTTAGACAGGGCCGGGGAGCTGTTTTTT. Amino acids: CASSLDRAGELFF. The entire variable domain, with the rest obtained from reference TRBV7-2 and TRBJ2-2, is as follows: GAGVSQSPSNKVTEKGKDVELRCDPISGHTALYWYRQSLGQGLEFLIYFQGNSAPDKSGLPSDRFSAERTGGSVSTLTIQRTQQEDSAVYLCASSLDRAGELFFGEGSRLTVL.

By share, this clonotype ranks as medium-sized. The rearrangement links TRBV29-1 to TRBJ2-7; 9 nucleotides align to TRBD1. The CDR3 covers 16 residues. The J segment lost 2 bases and the V segment lost 5 bases, leaving 13 bases of the junction unmatched. Germline lookup yields CDR1 SQVTM and CDR2 ANQGSEA. This CDR3 is CSVIPRTGVPPYEQYF. The CDR3 nucleotides read TGCAGCGTTATCCCCCGGACAGGGGTCCCCCCCTACGAGCAGTACTTC.

This clonotype has at least ten counts. V and J are TRBV9 and TRBJ2-3, with unresolved D. V was trimmed by 3 bases and J by 5 bases, leaving 7 bases between them. The CDR3 is 12 residues long. Germline-derived CDR1 and CDR2 are SGDLS and YYNGEE. The chain's CDR3 is CASSGGGDTQYF. In DNA, the CDR3 is TGTGCCAGCAGCGGCGGTGGAGATACGCAGTATTTT.

This clonotype was observed a handful of times. The chain links TRBV24-1 to TRBJ2-1; 10 nucleotides agree with TRBD2. This CDR3 spans 16 amino acids. Unmatched junction bases numbered 6, after V lost 3 bases and J lost 5 bases. The germline V gene encodes CDR1 KGHDR and CDR2 SFDVKD. Here the CDR3 reads CATSDPSGRRNNEQFF. Written as DNA, the CDR3 is TGTGCCACCAGTGATCCTAGCGGGAGACGGAACAATGAGCAGTTCTTC.

This clonotype was seen only a few times. The V call is TRBV6-2 or TRBV6-3, the J call TRBJ2-4; D is undetermined. The CDR3 is made up of 14 amino acids. From germline, CDR1 is MNHEY and CDR2 SVGEGT. Trimming shortened V by 1 base and J by 4 bases, and 8 bases separated the two germline ends. Here the CDR3 reads CASSYFGRKNIQYF. In nucleotides, the CDR3 is TGTGCCAGCAGTTACTTTGGACGGAAAAACATTCAGTACTTC.